The following is a TCR beta chain sequence with its context. What it recognizes is unknown. The data are from a study of T cell responses to AZD1222 COVID-19 vaccine. Study-level background: Investigators merged groups given second doses at roughly 4 or roughly 12 weeks.

The table came from immunoSEQ multiplex PCR; TCRdb's copy has only in-frame clones and leaves some out. The table records about 96,000 clones, 70% to 90% of them present only once. The V gene end was trimmed by 7 bases and the J gene end by 11 bases; junction bases not matched to a gene: 17. The CDR3 has 15 amino acids. Germline V lookup: CDR1 SQVTM, CDR2 ANQGSEA. Study observations and caveats: Spike-specific TCR breadth and depth were elevated following two AZD1222 doses. Clonal diversity was possibly underestimated, and the donors were mostly white British, with more females. Repertoires were sampled only after the peak T cell response.

This TCR derives from an adult in good health. The V call is TRBV29-1, the J call TRBJ1-4; TRBD1 aligns across 9 bases. The sequencing used peripheral blood, collected on day 0 of AZD1222 vaccination. As DNA, the CDR3 is TGCAGCGCCCTTTTGGGTGGGACAGGGACGGCCAAACTGTTTTTT. This encodes CSALLGGTGTAKLFF.